This TCR beta chain was identified during a study of T cells in women clearing cervical HPV infection. On the study more broadly: HLA type could not be excluded as a confounder. Overall study results and limits: TRBV6-7 abundance was lower in cases than controls (0.11% versus 0.16%). Combining TCR richness with V gene abundances gave approximately 0.84 AUC.

With 1 base removed from V and 4 bases from J, the gap between germline ends came to 5 bases. This CDR3 has 14 residues. CDR1 SEHNR and CDR2 FQNEAQ come from the germline V gene (reference sequence). This clone is classed as medium-sized by frequency. Its antigen is not identified. The read is 3 residues too short to cover the CDR3 end, so that end is filled in from the germline J gene. TCRdb's copy holds only in-frame clones and misses some; the assay was immunoSEQ multiplex PCR. This sample contains 25,000 to 35,000 clones. This chain joins TRBV7-9 and TRBJ1-6; D call uncertain. The source is a woman between 18 and 70 years old with a cervical HPV16 infection that either progressed to CIN3+ or cleared (not recorded which). Sequenced material: blood buffy coat. CDR3 bases read: TGTGCCAGCAGCTTAGAACAGTATAATTCACCC. Translation gives CASSLEQYNSP. The whole CDR3 sequence is CASSLEQYNSPLHF.